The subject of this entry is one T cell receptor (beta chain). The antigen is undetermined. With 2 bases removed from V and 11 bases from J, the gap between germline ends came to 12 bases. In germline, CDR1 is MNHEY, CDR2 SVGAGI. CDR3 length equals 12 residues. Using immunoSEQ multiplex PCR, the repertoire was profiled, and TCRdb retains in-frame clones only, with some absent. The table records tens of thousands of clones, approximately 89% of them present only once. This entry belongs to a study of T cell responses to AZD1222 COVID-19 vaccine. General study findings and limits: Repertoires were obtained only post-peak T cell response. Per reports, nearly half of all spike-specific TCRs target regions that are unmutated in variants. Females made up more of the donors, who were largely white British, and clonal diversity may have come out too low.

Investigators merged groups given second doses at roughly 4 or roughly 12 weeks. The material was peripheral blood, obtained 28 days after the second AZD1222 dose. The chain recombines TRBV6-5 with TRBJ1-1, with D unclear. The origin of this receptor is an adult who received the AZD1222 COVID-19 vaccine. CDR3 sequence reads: CASSYHGERAFF. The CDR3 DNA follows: TGTGCCAGCAGTTACCACGGGGAGAGGGCTTTCTTT.